The clone carrying this TCR beta chain was detected only once. These data come from a study of blood T cell repertoires in COVID-19. At the level of the study: Italy, Spain and the United States were the sources of the convalescent and acute COVID-19 samples. Sample material is recorded as cDNA or gDNA derived from T cells, B-cell-depleted T cells, or PBMCs.

In the original analysis: By means of reference gene primer amplification, nucleated cell counts were estimated. Clones were sequenced by immunoSEQ multiplex PCR, and TCRdb holds only the in-frame ones, with some missing. The D gene and trimming were derived from the DNA, and the V and J assignments and clone size from that table. The sample holds around 150,000 clones, approximately 79% seen once. This CDR3 has 15 residues. V lost 8 bases, J lost 4 bases, and 11 bases stayed unmatched. Germline assignment: CDR1 MNHEY and CDR2 SMNVEV (reference sequence). This chain connects TRBV27 to TRBJ1-5, with TRBD1 matching 7 bases. This clonotype was obtained from a man in his fifties or sixties with active or convalescent COVID-19. The material sequenced was peripheral blood. In DNA form, the CDR3 reads TGTGCCAGCGGCCCGGGACAGCTGATTAATCAGCCCCAGCATTTT. As protein: CASGPGQLINQPQHF.